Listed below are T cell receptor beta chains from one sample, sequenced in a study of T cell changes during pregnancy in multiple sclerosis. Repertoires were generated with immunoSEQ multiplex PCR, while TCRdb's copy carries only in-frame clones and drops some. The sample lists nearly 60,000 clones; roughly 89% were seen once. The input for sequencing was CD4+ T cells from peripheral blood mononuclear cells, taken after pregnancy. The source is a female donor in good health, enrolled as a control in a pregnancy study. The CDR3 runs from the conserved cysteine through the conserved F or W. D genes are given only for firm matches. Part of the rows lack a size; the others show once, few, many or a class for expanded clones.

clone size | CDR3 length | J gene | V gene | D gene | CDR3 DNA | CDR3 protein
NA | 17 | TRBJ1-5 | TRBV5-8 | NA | TGTGCCAGCACCTTAATCCGGGGGGCCAAGGGCAATCAGCCCCAGCATTTT | CASTLIRGAKGNQPQHF
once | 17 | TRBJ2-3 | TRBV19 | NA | TGTGCCAGTAGTATCGGCGACTATTCCCCTAACACAGATACGCAGTATTTT | CASSIGDYSPNTDTQYF
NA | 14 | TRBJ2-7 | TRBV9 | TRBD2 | TGTGCCAGCAGCGTAGCCGGGGGGAGTCACGAGCAGTACTTC | CASSVAGGSHEQYF
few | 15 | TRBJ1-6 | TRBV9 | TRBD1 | TGTGCCAGCAGCGTGGGACAGGGAGATAATTCACCCCTCCACTTT | CASSVGQGDNSPLHF
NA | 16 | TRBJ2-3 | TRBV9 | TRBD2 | TGTGCCAGCAGCGTAGTGGGACTAGCTATCACAGATACGCAGTATTTT | CASSVVGLAITDTQYF
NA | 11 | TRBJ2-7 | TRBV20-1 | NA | TGCAGTGCGGGACAATATGAGGAGCAGTACTTC | CSAGQYEEQYF
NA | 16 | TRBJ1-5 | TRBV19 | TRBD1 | TGTGCCAGTAGTTTAAGACAGGGGGCTAAAAATCAGCCCCAGCATTTT | CASSLRQGAKNQPQHF
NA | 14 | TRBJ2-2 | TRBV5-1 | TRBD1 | TGCGCCAGCAGTGGGACAGGGGACACCGGGGAGCTGTTTTTT | CASSGTGDTGELFF
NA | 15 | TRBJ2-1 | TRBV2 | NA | TGTGCCAGCACCCAACTAGCTTCGGGCTACAATGAGCAGTTCTTC | CASTQLASGYNEQFF
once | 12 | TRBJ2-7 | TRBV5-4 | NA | TGTGCCAGCAGCCTAGACAGATACGAGCAGTACTTC | CASSLDRYEQYF
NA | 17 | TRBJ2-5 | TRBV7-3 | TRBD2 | TGTGCCAGCAGCTTGAGAGCGGGGGGGCTCCCCCCAGAGACCCAGTACTTC | CASSLRAGGLPPETQYF
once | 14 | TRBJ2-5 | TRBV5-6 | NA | TGTGCCAGCAGTCACTCAATGTACCAAGAGACCCAGTACTTC | CASSHSMYQETQYF
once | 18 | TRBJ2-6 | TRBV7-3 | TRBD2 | TGTGCCAGCAGCTTAACACTTAGCGGGGGGTCTGGGGCCAACGTCCTGACTTTC | CASSLTLSGGSGANVLTF
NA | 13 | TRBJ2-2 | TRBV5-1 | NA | TGCGCCAGCAGCTTAGAGCCCACCGGGGAGCTGTTTTTT | CASSLEPTGELFF
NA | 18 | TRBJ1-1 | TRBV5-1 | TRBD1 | TGCGCCAGCAGCTTGGGCTGGCTGACAGGGGTTGGGGCCACTGAAGCTTTCTTT | CASSLGWLTGVGATEAFF
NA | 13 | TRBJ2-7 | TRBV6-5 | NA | TGTGCCAGCAGTACACAGGGCTCCTACGAGCAGTACTTC | CASSTQGSYEQYF
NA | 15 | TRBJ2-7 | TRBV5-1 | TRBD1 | TGCGCCAGCAGCTCGACAGGGGGCATCGGGAACGAGCAGTACTTC | CASSSTGGIGNEQYF
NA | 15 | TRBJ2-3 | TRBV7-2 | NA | TGTGCCAGCGGAGTTGGGGGGGCTAGCACAGATACGCAGTATTTT | CASGVGGASTDTQYF
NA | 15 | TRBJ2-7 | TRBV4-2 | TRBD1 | TGTGCCAGCAGCCAAGTACAGGGGAGAACCTACGAGCAGTACTTC | CASSQVQGRTYEQYF
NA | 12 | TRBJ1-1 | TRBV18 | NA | TGTGCCAGCTCTCTAGGGAACACTGAAGCTTTCTTT | CASSLGNTEAFF
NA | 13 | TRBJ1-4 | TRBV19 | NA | TGTGCCAGTAGTATAAACAGGAATGAAAAACTGTTTTTT | CASSINRNEKLFF
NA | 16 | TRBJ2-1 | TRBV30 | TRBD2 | TGTGCCTGGAGTGTACGGTCCCTCGGGGGGGGGAATGAGCAGTTCTTC | CAWSVRSLGGGNEQFF
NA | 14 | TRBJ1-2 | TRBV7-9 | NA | TGTGCCAGCAGCCATATCAACAGGGTAGAAGGCTACACCTTC | CASSHINRVEGYTF
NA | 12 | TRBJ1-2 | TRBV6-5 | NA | TGTGCCAGCAGCCGCTGGGGGGTGGGCTACACCTTC | CASSRWGVGYTF
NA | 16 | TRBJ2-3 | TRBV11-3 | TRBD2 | TGTGCCAGCAGCTTAGGGCTTAGCGGGGGCACAGATACGCAGTATTTT | CASSLGLSGGTDTQYF
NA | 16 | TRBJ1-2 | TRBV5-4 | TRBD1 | TGTGCCAGCAGCTCCAGAGGGGGACAGGTTAACTATGGCTACACCTTC | CASSSRGGQVNYGYTF
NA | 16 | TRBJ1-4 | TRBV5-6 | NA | TGTGCCAGCAGCCTCCTCCAGACAGGCGGAGAGGAAAAACTGTTTTTT | CASSLLQTGGEEKLFF
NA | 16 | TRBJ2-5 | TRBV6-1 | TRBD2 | TGTGCCAGCAGTGTTAGCGGGGGCCTCGTTTACGAGACCCAGTACTTC | CASSVSGGLVYETQYF
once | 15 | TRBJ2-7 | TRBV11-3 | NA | TGTGCCAGCAGCTTAGTTTCAGGGCAGGGCGACGAGCAGTACTTC | CASSLVSGQGDEQYF
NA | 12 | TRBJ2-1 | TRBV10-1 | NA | TGCGCCAGCAGTGATCGGGGTAATGAGCAGTTCTTC | CASSDRGNEQFF
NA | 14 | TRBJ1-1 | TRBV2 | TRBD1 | TGTGCCAGCACCGTTGACAGGGGGTCCACTGAAGCTTTCTTT | CASTVDRGSTEAFF
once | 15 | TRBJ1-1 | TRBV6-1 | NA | TGTGCCAGCAGTGAAAGTGCAGGGCTTAACACTGAAGCTTTCTTT | CASSESAGLNTEAFF
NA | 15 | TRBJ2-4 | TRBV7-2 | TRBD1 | TGTGCCAGCAGCTTAAGGGGGGGACAGGGAAACATTCAGTACTTC | CASSLRGGQGNIQYF
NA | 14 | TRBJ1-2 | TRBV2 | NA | TGTGCCAGCAGTCCGAGGTCCTCTAACTATGGCTACACCTTC | CASSPRSSNYGYTF
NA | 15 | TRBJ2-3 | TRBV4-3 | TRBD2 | TGCGCCAGCAGCCTAGCGGGGGGACCCACAGATACGCAGTATTTT | CASSLAGGPTDTQYF
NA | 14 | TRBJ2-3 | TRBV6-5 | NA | TGTGCCAGCAGTTACTTGGGGGCCTCAGATACGCAGTATTTT | CASSYLGASDTQYF
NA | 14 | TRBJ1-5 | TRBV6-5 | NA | TGTGCCAGCAAACGGGGAAATAGCAATCAGCCCCAGCATTTT | CASKRGNSNQPQHF
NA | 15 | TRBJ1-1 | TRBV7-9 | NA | TGTGCCAGCAGCTTAGCGCTCCCGGGGAACACTGAAGCTTTCTTT | CASSLALPGNTEAFF
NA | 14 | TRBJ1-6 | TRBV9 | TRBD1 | TGTGCCAGCAGCGCCGGGACAGATAATTCACCCCTCCACTTT | CASSAGTDNSPLHF
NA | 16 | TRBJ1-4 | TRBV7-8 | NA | TGTGCCAGCAGCTTACGGGGGGATCGAAGCGATGAAAAACTGTTTTTT | CASSLRGDRSDEKLFF
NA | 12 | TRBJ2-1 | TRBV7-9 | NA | TGTGCCAGCAGCCCGACCGGGTATGAGCAGTTCTTC | CASSPTGYEQFF
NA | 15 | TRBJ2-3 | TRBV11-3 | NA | TGTGCCAGCAGCTTGGGGACATCTAGCACAGATACGCAGTATTTT | CASSLGTSSTDTQYF
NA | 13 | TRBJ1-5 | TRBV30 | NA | TGTGCCTGGAGTCTAGGACTGAATCAGCCCCAGCATTTT | CAWSLGLNQPQHF
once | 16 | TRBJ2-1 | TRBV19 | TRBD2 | TGTGCCAGTAGTTATAGGGACGGCGGGGGAGGGAATGAGCAGTTCTTC | CASSYRDGGGGNEQFF
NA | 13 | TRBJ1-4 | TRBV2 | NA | TGTGCCAGCGTCAGGGATCATAATGAAAAACTGTTTTTT | CASVRDHNEKLFF
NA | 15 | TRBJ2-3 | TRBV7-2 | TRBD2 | TGTGCCAGCAGCACCAGACTAGCGGGCACAGATACGCAGTATTTT | CASSTRLAGTDTQYF
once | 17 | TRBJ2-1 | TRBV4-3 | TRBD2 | TGCGCCAGCAGCCAAACTGTAGCGGGGACTTACTACAATGAGCAGTTCTTC | CASSQTVAGTYYNEQFF
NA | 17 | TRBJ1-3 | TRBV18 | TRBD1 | TGTGCCAGCTCACTCTCTTCTAATACAGGGGCTGGAAACACCATATATTTT | CASSLSSNTGAGNTIYF
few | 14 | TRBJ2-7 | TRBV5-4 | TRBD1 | TGTGCCAGCAGGACAGGGGGCCCCTCCTACGAGCAGTACTTC | CASRTGGPSYEQYF
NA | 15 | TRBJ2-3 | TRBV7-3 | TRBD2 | TGTGCCAGCAGCCCCCAGGCTAGCGGGGAAGATACGCAGTATTTT | CASSPQASGEDTQYF
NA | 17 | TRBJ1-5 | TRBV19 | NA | TGTGCCAGTAGTATAATTAGAGGTGCTAATAGCAATCAGCCCCAGCATTTT | CASSIIRGANSNQPQHF
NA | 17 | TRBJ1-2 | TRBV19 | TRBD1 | TGTGCCAGTAGTATAGATGACAGGGGGCCGTATAACTATGGCTACACCTTC | CASSIDDRGPYNYGYTF
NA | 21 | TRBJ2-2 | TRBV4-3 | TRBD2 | TGCGCCAGCAGCCAAGATCTTTTTGGAGTAGCGGGGCTATTGAACACCGGGGAGCTGTTTTTT | CASSQDLFGVAGLLNTGELFF
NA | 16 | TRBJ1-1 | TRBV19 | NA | TGTGCCAGTAGTATAAGCGTCGTCGGGGGGAACACTGAAGCTTTCTTT | CASSISVVGGNTEAFF
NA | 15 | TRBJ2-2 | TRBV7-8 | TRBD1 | TGTGCCAGCAGCTGGGACAGGGGGAACACCGGGGAGCTGTTTTTT | CASSWDRGNTGELFF
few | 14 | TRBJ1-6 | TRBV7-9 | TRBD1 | TGTGCCAGCAGCCCGCAGACAGGGGATTCACCCCTCCACTTT | CASSPQTGDSPLHF
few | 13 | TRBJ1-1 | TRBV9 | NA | TGTGCCAGCAGCAGAAACGGTTACACTGAAGCTTTCTTT | CASSRNGYTEAFF